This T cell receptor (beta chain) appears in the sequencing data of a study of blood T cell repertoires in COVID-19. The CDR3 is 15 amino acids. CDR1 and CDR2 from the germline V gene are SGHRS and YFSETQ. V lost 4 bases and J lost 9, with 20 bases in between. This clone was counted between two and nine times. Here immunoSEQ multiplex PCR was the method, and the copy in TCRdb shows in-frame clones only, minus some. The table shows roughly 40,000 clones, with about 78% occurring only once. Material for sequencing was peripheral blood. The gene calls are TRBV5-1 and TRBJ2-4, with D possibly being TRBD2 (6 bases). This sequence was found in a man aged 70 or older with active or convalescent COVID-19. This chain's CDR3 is CASSKAGQGGSIQYF. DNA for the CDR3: TGCGCCAGCAGCAAAGCAGGGCAGGGAGGCAGCATTCAGTACTTC.